This T cell receptor beta chain was profiled in a study of identical twins. Regarding the study as a whole: In monozygotic twins, models underestimated the sharing of out-of-frame TCR alpha. High-abundance cord blood beta clonotypes had fewer insertions; memory repertoires showed none.

Unique molecular identifiers were in the cDNA, with template-switch universal primer binding. TCRdb redid the calling of the 5' RACE reads with MiXCR, one entry per CDR3 protein. The sample includes nearly 900,000 distinct CDR3 sequences, over 9% of them seen just once. Trimming pared 6 bases from V and 7 bases from J, leaving 19 bases between. The length of the CDR3 is 14 residues. CDR1 and CDR2 from the germline V gene are ENHRY and SYGVKD. About this clonotype itself: The antigen is undetermined.

This sample also appeared in a second study, on yellow fever vaccine responses in identical twins. As that study records: Twins' vaccine T cell responses were reported to seem partly convergent and partly personalized.

This clonotype was obtained from a woman aged 18 to 35 in good health. The chain is built from TRBV10-3 and TRBJ2-7; D is unclear. Source material: PBMCs. The CDR3 DNA reads as TGTGCCATCAGCCAAGATCCCTCAGGTGGAGAGCAGTACTTC. It translates to CAISQDPSGGEQYF.